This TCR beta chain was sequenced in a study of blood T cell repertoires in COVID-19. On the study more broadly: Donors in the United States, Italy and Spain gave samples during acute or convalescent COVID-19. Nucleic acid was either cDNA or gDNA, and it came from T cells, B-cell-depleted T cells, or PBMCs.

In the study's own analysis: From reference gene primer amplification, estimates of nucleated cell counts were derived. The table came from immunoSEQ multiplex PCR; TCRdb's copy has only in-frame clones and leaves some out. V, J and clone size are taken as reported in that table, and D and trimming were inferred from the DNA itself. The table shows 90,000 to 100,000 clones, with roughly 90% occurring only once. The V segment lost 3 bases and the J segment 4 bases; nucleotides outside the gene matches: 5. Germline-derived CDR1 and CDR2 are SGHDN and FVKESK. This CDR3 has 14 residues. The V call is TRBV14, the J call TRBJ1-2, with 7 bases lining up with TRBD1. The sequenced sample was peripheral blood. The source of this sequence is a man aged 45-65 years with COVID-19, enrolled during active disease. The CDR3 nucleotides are TGTGCCAGCAGCCAGGGACAGACCGGCTATGGCTACACCTTC. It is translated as CASSQGQTGYGYTF.